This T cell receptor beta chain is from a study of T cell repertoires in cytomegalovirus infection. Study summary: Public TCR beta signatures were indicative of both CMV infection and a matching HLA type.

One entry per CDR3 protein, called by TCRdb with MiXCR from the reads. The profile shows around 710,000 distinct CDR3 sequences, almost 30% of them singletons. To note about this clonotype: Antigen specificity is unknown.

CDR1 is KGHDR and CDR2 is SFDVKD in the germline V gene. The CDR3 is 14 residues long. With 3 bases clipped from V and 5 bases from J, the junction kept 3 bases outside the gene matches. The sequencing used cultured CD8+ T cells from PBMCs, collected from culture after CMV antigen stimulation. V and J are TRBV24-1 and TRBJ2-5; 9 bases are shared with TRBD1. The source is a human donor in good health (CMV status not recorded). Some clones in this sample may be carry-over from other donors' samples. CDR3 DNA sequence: TGTGCCACCAGTGATACTGACAGGGGGGAGACCCAGTACTTC. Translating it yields CATSDTDRGETQYF.